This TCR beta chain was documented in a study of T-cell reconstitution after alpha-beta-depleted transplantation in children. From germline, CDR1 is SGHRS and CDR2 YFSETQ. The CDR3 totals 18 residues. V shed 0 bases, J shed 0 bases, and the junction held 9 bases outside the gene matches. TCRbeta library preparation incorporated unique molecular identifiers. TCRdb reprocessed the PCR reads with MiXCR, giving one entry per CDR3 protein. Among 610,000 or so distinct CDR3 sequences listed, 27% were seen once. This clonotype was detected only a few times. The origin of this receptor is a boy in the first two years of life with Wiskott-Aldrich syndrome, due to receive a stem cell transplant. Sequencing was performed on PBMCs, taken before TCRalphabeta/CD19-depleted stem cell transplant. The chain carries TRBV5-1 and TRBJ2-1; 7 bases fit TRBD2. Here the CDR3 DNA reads TGCGCCAGCAGCTTGGGCCCAGCGGGAAGGGGCTCCTACAATGAGCAGTTCTTC. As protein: CASSLGPAGRGSYNEQFF. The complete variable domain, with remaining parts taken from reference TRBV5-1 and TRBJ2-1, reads KAGVTQTPRYLIKTRGQQVTLSCSPISGHRSVSWYQQTPGQGLQFLFEYFSETQRNKGNFPGRFSGRQFSNSRSEMNVSTLELGDSALYLCASSLGPAGRGSYNEQFFGPGTRLTVL.